These T cell receptor beta chains were read from a single sample in a study of response to subunit inactivated influenza vaccine. TCRdb recomputed calls from the RT-PCR reads with MiXCR, one row per CDR3 protein. The table shows around 300,000 distinct CDR3 sequences, with approximately 23% occurring only once. The material was PBMCs from blood, obtained about 20 months after vaccination. The receptors were sampled from a man aged 50 to 75 who received an inactivated influenza vaccine. Both conserved end residues are trimmed from each CDR3.

V: TRBV3-1
J: TRBJ1-2
CDR3: ASSPLTNYGYT

V: TRBV12-3/TRBV12-4
J: TRBJ2-3
CDR3: ASSFRQGGDTQY

V: TRBV7-9
J: TRBJ1-1
CDR3: ASSLGQGMVGNTEAF

V: TRBV12-3/TRBV12-4
J: TRBJ1-2
CDR3: ASGGTVLSFSYT

V: TRBV2
J: TRBJ2-7
CDR3: ASSEKGSDRAYEQY

V: TRBV6-2/TRBV6-3
J: TRBJ2-1
CDR3: ASSYSGPRAYNEQF

V: TRBV27
J: TRBJ2-7
CDR3: ASSLSATGPTYEQY

V: TRBV2
J: TRBJ1-5
CDR3: ASREGQSGNQPQH

V: TRBV5-1
J: TRBJ2-1
CDR3: ASFLQGGDEQF

V: TRBV14
J: TRBJ2-7
CDR3: ASSLKTIPEQY

V: TRBV12-3/TRBV12-4
J: TRBJ1-5
CDR3: ASAPGPYNQPQH

V: TRBV10-3
J: TRBJ2-5
CDR3: AISGVTGLQRGETQY

V: TRBV15
J: TRBJ1-1
CDR3: ATSRDRYYTEAF

V: TRBV6-2/TRBV6-3
J: TRBJ1-5
CDR3: ASSYGRVGNQPQH

V: TRBV2
J: TRBJ1-4
CDR3: ASSEWEKLF

V: TRBV3-1
J: TRBJ1-6
CDR3: ASSPSVQGNSPLH

V: TRBV14
J: TRBJ2-5
CDR3: ASSQDLGEETQY

V: TRBV12-3/TRBV12-4
J: TRBJ2-1
CDR3: ASRPGLAGNNEQF

V: TRBV7-8
J: TRBJ1-4
CDR3: ASSLATGTEAF

V: TRBV4-3
J: TRBJ2-3
CDR3: ASSQEKGRTDTQY

V: TRBV4-2
J: TRBJ1-5
CDR3: ASSQGDGGAIHQPQH

V: TRBV6-5
J: TRBJ2-3
CDR3: ASSSGFTSTDTQY

V: TRBV10-3
J: TRBJ2-2
CDR3: AISPVLRQGNAGELF

V: TRBV7-2
J: TRBJ1-5
CDR3: ASSLGSRSGQPQH